This T cell receptor beta chain was retrieved from a study of persistence of HIV-infected CD4 T cells. About the study: Multiple blood draws of up to 180 mL, except a couple of donors with single leukapheresis.

Trimming shortened V by 1 base and J by 4 bases, and 4 bases separated the two germline ends. CDR3 length: 12 amino acids. A remark on this clone: Its cognate antigen is unknown.

This was the immunoSEQ version 4 assay in survey mode. The table came from immunoSEQ multiplex PCR; TCRdb's copy has only in-frame clones and leaves some out. The sample lists roughly 60,000 clones; 65% to 80% were seen once. Overlapping HIV-1 Gag 15-mer peptides at around 0.91 ug per peptide per mL were used. Sorted nonresponding memory CD4+ T cells were CD40L-negative, CD69-negative, CD45RO-high. This material consisted of CD4+ T cells sorted from PBMCs after approximately 18-hour stimulation, taken from a patient who received antiretroviral therapy. This TCR derives from an adult man with HIV who was CMV-seropositive. This chain links TRBV12-3 or TRBV12-4 with TRBJ1-2; D gene unclear. CDR3 nucleotides: TGTGCCAGCAGTTTAGAGTCCTATGGCTACACCTTC. This gives the protein CASSLESYGYTF.